This T cell receptor beta chain is from a study of T cells after yellow fever vaccination. As for the study in general: Fractions of limited cellularity were prepared by means of SMART-Seq v4 Ultra Low Input. Study-level results: Abundant clonotypes (contaminants from the bulk population) could be present in FACS-sorted repertoires.

TCRdb used MiXCR to reprocess the 5' RACE reads, holding one entry per CDR3 protein. The sample contains around 600,000 distinct CDR3 sequences, more than 9% of which appear only once. This clonotype has just a few counts. Its antigen is undetermined. CDR1 is SGHTA, CDR2 FQGNSA, per germline. The ends were cut back, 1 base at V and 5 bases at J, with 9 bases in the middle. The CDR3 spans 15 residues. The rearrangement uses TRBV7-2 and TRBJ1-6; TRBD1 might be the D (5 bases). The clonotype comes from a man aged 25-40 years who received the YFV17D yellow fever vaccine. The input for sequencing was PBMCs, taken on the day of the yellow fever booster vaccination. The CDR3 loop reads CASSLEVTDNSPLHF. The CDR3 DNA is TGTGCCAGCAGCTTAGAAGTGACAGATAATTCACCCCTCCACTTT.